These 24 T cell receptor beta chains came from one sample sequenced in a study of shared clonotypes between healthy human individuals. The repertoire was sequenced with immunoSEQ multiplex PCR; TCRdb's copy has only in-frame clones and lacks some. The sample records hundreds of thousands of clones, approximately 80% being singletons. The sample was PBMCs. These receptors all come from a middle-aged woman in good health. Some clones in this sample may be carry-over from other donors' samples.

V gene TRBV19 combines with J gene TRBJ2-5, with no clear D. Germline V CDR1 and CDR2: LNHDA, SQIVND (reference sequence). V lost 3 bases and J 2 bases, leaving 7 bases between the germline ends. The CDR3 contains 13 residues. CDR3 region: CASSMAVQETQYF. Written as DNA, the CDR3 is TGTGCCAGTAGTATGGCAGTACAAGAGACCCAGTACTTC.

Comment on this clone: This may stem from a read error, because a much larger clone lies one nucleotide away. This CDR3 is also generated by other DNA sequences in the sample. This chain links TRBV29-1 with TRBJ2-5; TRBD2 agrees at 7 bases. This CDR3 region has 16 residues. Germline loops: CDR1 SQVTM, CDR2 ANQGSEA. The V segment lost 4 bases and the J segment 5 bases; nucleotides outside the gene matches: 16. The CDR3 here is CSVVNPLTGGGETQYF. The CDR3 DNA is TGCAGCGTTGTAAACCCTTTAACGGGGGGAGGCGAGACCCAGTACTTC.

V usage is TRBV7-9 and J usage is TRBJ2-3, with D maybe TRBD2 (6 bases). The length of the CDR3 is 12 residues. Trimming shortened V by 10 bases and J by 2 bases, and 10 bases separated the two germline ends. Germline assignment: CDR1 SEHNR and CDR2 FQNEAQ (reference sequence). The CDR3 loop is CATWDSTDTQYF. In DNA, the CDR3 is TGTGCCACTTGGGACTCCACAGATACGCAGTATTTT.

This chain connects TRBV27 to TRBJ2-1, with D possibly being TRBD1 (6 bases). Trimming pared 3 bases from V and 6 bases from J, leaving 15 bases between. Looked up from germline, CDR1 is MNHEY and CDR2 is SMNVEV (reference sequence). There are 15 residues in the CDR3. The CDR3: CASSFLPGTINEQFF. DNA for the CDR3: TGTGCCAGCAGTTTTTTACCCGGGACAATCAATGAGCAGTTCTTC.

The chain employs TRBV2 and TRBJ2-7, with a possible D match to TRBD2 (5 bases). With 7 bases removed from V and 6 bases from J, the gap between germline ends came to 10 bases. This CDR3 is built from 11 residues. Germline assignment: CDR1 SNHLY and CDR2 FYNNEI. Written as DNA, the CDR3 is TGTGCCAGCAAGGGAGTGGGCGAGCAGTACTTC. The encoded protein is CASKGVGEQYF.

This sequence joins TRBV10-1 and TRBJ2-7, with D possibly TRBD1 on 7 matching bases. Germline V gives CDR1 WNHNN, CDR2 SYGVQD (reference sequence). V lost 1 base to trimming and J lost 2 bases, with 12 bases between them. The CDR3 spans 15 residues. The CDR3 reads CASSEFSGGPYEQYF. The CDR3 DNA follows: TGCGCCAGCAGTGAGTTTTCAGGGGGGCCCTACGAGCAGTACTTC.

Note on this clone: A far larger clone is one base from this, pointing to a likely read error. The sample has other DNA sequences that encode this CDR3 too. The chain employs TRBV30 and TRBJ1-4; D may be TRBD1 (5 bases). Germline assignment: CDR1 GTSNPN and CDR2 SVGIG (reference sequence). The CDR3 is 14 amino acids. In nucleotides, the CDR3 is TGTGCCTGGACCCGAGGGGTGTCTAATGAAAAGCTGTTTTTT. This gives the protein CAWTRGVSNEKLFF.

With regard to this clone: In the same sample, other DNA sequences code for this CDR3. This chain links TRBV7-2 with TRBJ1-1; D uncertain. The V and J ends lost 3 bases and 5 bases respectively, with 10 bases between them. In germline, CDR1 is SGHTA, CDR2 FQGNSA. The CDR3 covers 13 residues. The CDR3: CASSLTGGTEAFF. The CDR3 region has the DNA TGTGCCAGCAGCTTGACCGGAGGTACTGAAGCTTTCTTT.

Concerning this clone: This probably arose from a read error, given a far larger clone one base away. The chain couples TRBV25-1 to TRBJ2-1, with D perhaps given as TRBD1 or TRBD2 (6 bases each). Per the germline V gene, CDR1 is MGHDK and CDR2 is SYGVNS. The CDR3 sequence is 14 residues long. The chain's CDR3 is CASQDWGAYGEQLF. In nucleotides, the CDR3 is TGTGCCAGCCAGGACTGGGGGGCGTACGGTGAGCAGCTCTTC.

This chain joins TRBV6-6 and TRBJ2-6; no clear D. V gave up 0 bases and J gave up 3 bases, with 6 bases separating them. Germline CDR1 and CDR2: MNHNY and SVGAGI (reference sequence). The CDR3 runs to 15 residues. The CDR3, as DNA: TGTGCCAGCAGTTACTCCCCGGTTGGGGCCAACGTCCTGACTTTC. It specifies CASSYSPVGANVLTF.

This clone showed up just once. A much larger clone is a single base away; this may be a read error. Other nucleotide sequences from this sample produce the same CDR3. The rearrangement links TRBV9 to TRBJ2-3, with TRBD2 as a possible D gene (6 bases). The CDR3 spans 17 residues. The germline V gene has CDR1 SGDLS and CDR2 YYNGEE. CDR3 protein: CASSVGSSATSTDTQYF. The CDR3 DNA sequence: TGTGCCAGCAGCGTAGGGTCTAGCGCTACTAGCACAGACACGCAGTATTTT.

This rearrangement joins TRBV19 to TRBJ1-5; D unresolved. V lost 4 bases and J lost 8, with 9 bases in between. Germline V gene sequence: CDR1 LNHDA, CDR2 SQIVND (reference sequence). The CDR3 runs to 12 residues. The CDR3 here is CASSTPPEPQHF. For the CDR3, the DNA is TGTGCCAGTAGTACCCCCCCGGAGCCCCAGCATTTT.

The J gene is TRBJ2-7, the V gene TRBV6-6, with D possibly matching TRBD1 (6 bases). The germline V and J ends were trimmed by 4 bases and 2 bases, with 9 bases remaining between them. CDR3 length equals 13 residues. CDR1 and CDR2 from the germline V gene are MNHNY and SVGAGI (reference sequence). CDR3 bases: TGTGCCAGCAGTTTTGGGGGCCCCTACGAGCAGTACTTC. Its translation is CASSFGGPYEQYF.

This clone was seen just once. This chain uses TRBV25-1 with TRBJ1-2, with unresolved D. The germline V gene has CDR1 MGHDK and CDR2 SYGVNS. The CDR3 is made up of 14 amino acids. The V gene lost 1 base and the J gene lost 2 bases, with 8 bases spanning the gap. CDR3 loop: CASSEFEPNYGYTF. Here the CDR3 DNA reads TGTGCCAGCAGTGAATTCGAACCAAACTATGGCTACACCTTC.

As for this clone: Germline and junction disagree at one end, which may indicate a read error. The chain combines TRBV7-9 with TRBJ2-7; no firm D call. Per germline, CDR1 SEHNR and CDR2 FQNEAQ (reference sequence). The CDR3 runs 9 residues. CDR3 protein: CASSRLWVF. CDR3 DNA sequence: TGTGCTAGCAGCCGCCTCTGGGTCTTC.

The chain employs TRBV19 and TRBJ2-1, with 12 positions matching TRBD2. The length of the CDR3 is 17 residues. V lost 2 bases, J lost 6 bases, and 8 bases stayed unmatched. CDR1 and CDR2 (germline): LNHDA, SQIVND (reference sequence). The CDR3 bases are TGTGCCAGTAGTATAATTCGACTAGCGGGAGTCTCCAATGAGCAGTTCTTC. Translation gives CASSIIRLAGVSNEQFF.

This rearrangement joins TRBV5-1 to TRBJ2-5; D gene ambiguous. With 3 bases removed from V and 8 bases from J, the gap between germline ends came to 8 bases. The V gene's germline CDR1 is SGHRS and CDR2 YFSETQ. This CDR3 spans 11 amino acids. The CDR3 is CASSWTDTQYF. CDR3 bases: TGCGCCAGCAGCTGGACGGATACCCAGTACTTC.

The J gene is TRBJ2-7, the V gene TRBV6-6; 7 nucleotides align to TRBD1. The CDR3 totals 15 residues. V dropped 2 bases and J dropped 6; count of bases not matched to a gene: 10. Germline CDR1 and CDR2: MNHNY and SVGAGI (reference sequence). The CDR3 loop is CASSYTPQGRIEQYF. In DNA form, the CDR3 reads TGTGCCAGCAGTTACACCCCACAGGGGCGGATCGAGCAGTACTTC.

In the case of this clone: The sample contains more than one DNA sequence encoding this CDR3. The rearrangement links TRBV5-1 to TRBJ2-7, with TRBD2 identical over 8 bases. The CDR3 has 15 amino acids. Germline CDR1 and CDR2: SGHRS and YFSETQ. V shed 4 bases and J 0 bases; nucleotides not matched to a gene: 6. CDR3: CASSLTSGSSYEQYF. CDR3 DNA: TGCGCCAGCAGCCTCACTAGCGGATCCTCCTACGAGCAGTACTTC.

About this clone: The same CDR3 is also encoded by other DNA sequences in this sample. CDR3 residues: CASSEGYEQYF. The CDR3 bases are TGTGCCAGCAGTGAAGGTTACGAGCAGTACTTC. The rearrangement links TRBV6-1 to TRBJ2-7; D ambiguous. The ends were cut back, 1 base at V and 4 bases at J, with 2 bases in the middle. Germline V CDR1 and CDR2: MNHNS, SASEGT. This CDR3 contains 11 residues.

About this clone itself: A much larger clone differs from this one at a single base, so this may be a read error. At the DNA level, this CDR3 is encoded by other sequences in the same sample as well. The chain links TRBV7-6 to TRBJ2-2; D might be TRBD1 or TRBD2, each matching 5 bases. CDR1 is SGHVS and CDR2 is FNYEAQ in the germline V gene. The CDR3 is made up of 16 amino acids. The V and J ends lost 1 base and 3 bases respectively, with 12 bases between them. CDR3 in amino acids: CASSLGGIGDTGELFF. CDR3 bases: TGTGCCAGCAGCTTAGGGGGGATAGGTGACACCGGGGAGCTGTTTTTT.

This clone was seen a few times. The chain is built from TRBV11-2 and TRBJ2-5, with 11 nucleotides matching TRBD1. With V trimmed by 4 bases and J by 5 bases, 9 bases remained unmatched. CDR3 length equals 16 residues. Germline V gene lookup returns CDR1 SGHAT and CDR2 FQNNGV. The CDR3 DNA sequence: TGTGCCAGCAGCTCCGGACAGGGGGCTTACTGGGAGACCCAGTACTTC. Its protein product is CASSSGQGAYWETQYF.

This clone occurred a few times. This chain links TRBV30 with TRBJ2-5; D unresolved. The CDR3 totals 13 residues. From germline, CDR1 is GTSNPN and CDR2 SVGIG (reference sequence). Trimming shortened V by 2 bases and J by 5 bases, and 12 bases separated the two germline ends. The CDR3 reads CAWSIGGRETQYF. CDR3 DNA sequence: TGTGCCTGGAGTATTGGCGGTCGGGAGACCCAGTACTTC.

This chain uses TRBV7-2 with TRBJ2-7; either TRBD1 or TRBD2 may fit D (5 bases each). The V end lost 5 bases, the J end lost 2 bases, and 10 bases lay between the germline ends. This CDR3 region has 13 residues. Germline V gives CDR1 SGHTA, CDR2 FQGNSA. For the CDR3, the DNA is TGTGCCAGCAGCGGTCAGGGACCCTACGAGCAGTACTTC. Translation: CASSGQGPYEQYF.